Below, 11 T cell receptor beta chains from the same sample are listed, as sequenced in a study of immune evolution from preneoplasia to lung adenocarcinoma. Libraries were prepared by immunoSEQ multiplex PCR; TCRdb keeps only in-frame clonotypes and omits some of them. The sample has some 10,000 clones, 79% seen once. Sequencing was performed on FFPE minimally invasive lung adenocarcinoma tissue. The receptors stem from a donor at least 70 years old with lung adenocarcinoma.

The chain joins TRBV19 to TRBJ1-5; TRBD1 agrees at 7 bases. Germline V gene sequence: CDR1 LNHDA, CDR2 SQIVND (reference sequence). The CDR3 extends over 14 amino acids. V dropped 8 bases and J dropped 1; count of bases not matched to a gene: 5. Written as DNA, the CDR3 is TGTGCCAGTTGTACACAGGGGAGCAATCAGCCCCAGCATTTT. Translation gives CASCTQGSNQPQHF.

This clone has just a few counts. The chain is built from TRBV25-1 and TRBJ2-4; TRBD1 matches 8 bases. Unmatched junction bases numbered 4, after V lost 3 bases and J lost 3 bases. CDR3 length: 15 amino acids. In germline, CDR1 is MGHDK, CDR2 SYGVNS. The CDR3 here is CASSEAGGGKNIQYF. Here the CDR3 DNA reads TGTGCCAGCAGTGAGGCAGGGGGCGGCAAAAACATTCAGTACTTC.

This chain links TRBV4-2 with TRBJ2-1; 10 bases agree with TRBD2. V was pared by 7 bases and J by 9 bases, with 15 bases of the junction left unmatched. Germline CDR1 is LGHNA and CDR2 is YNFKEQ. The CDR3 covers 16 residues. The CDR3 DNA reads TGTGCCAGCACCCCAAGTACTAGCGGGGTTGGAGTTGAGCAGTTCTTC. Encoded protein: CASTPSTSGVGVEQFF.

This clone was counted once. The chain has TRBV7-2 and TRBJ2-3, with TRBD2 matching 7 bases. The CDR3 contains 17 residues. Trimming cost V 3 bases and J 3 bases; bases outside gene matches: 12. The germline V gene encodes CDR1 SGHTA and CDR2 FQGNSA. In DNA, the CDR3 is TGTGCCAGCAGCTTTGGATTGTTGGGGGGGGAGACAGATACGCAGTATTTT. This encodes CASSFGLLGGETDTQYF.

This clone was seen just once. The chain uses TRBV27 and TRBJ2-7, with TRBD1 identical over 8 bases. Trimming cost V 2 bases and J 3 bases; bases outside gene matches: 3. Per germline, CDR1 MNHEY and CDR2 SMNVEV (reference sequence). The CDR3 runs to 14 residues. CDR3 residues: CASSLDRGSYEQYF. The CDR3 nucleotides read TGTGCCAGCAGTTTAGACAGGGGCAGCTACGAGCAGTACTTC.

The chain is built from TRBV10-2 and TRBJ2-1; perhaps D is TRBD1 or TRBD2 (5 bases each). The germline CDR1 and CDR2 sequences are WSHSY and SAAADI. V was trimmed by 8 bases and J by 4 bases, leaving 18 bases between them. The CDR3 spans 15 residues. In nucleotides, the CDR3 is TGCGCCAGCCGCAGTTGGGACGGGAAATACAATGAGCAGTTCTTC. Protein: CASRSWDGKYNEQFF.

V gene TRBV7-9 combines with J gene TRBJ2-5; no clear D gene. This CDR3 is built from 14 residues. CDR1 is SEHNR and CDR2 is FQNEAQ in the germline V gene (reference sequence). V was clipped by 4 bases and J by 2 bases, with 11 bases between them. For the CDR3, the DNA is TGTGCCAGCAGCTCCCAGGTGGGACAAGAGACCCAGTACTTC. Protein sequence: CASSSQVGQETQYF.

The chain joins TRBV6-6 to TRBJ1-3, with D perhaps TRBD1 (6 bases). V lost 7 bases to trimming and J lost 4 bases, with 11 bases between them. Germline V gene lookup returns CDR1 MNHNY and CDR2 SVGAGI (reference sequence). The CDR3 contains 13 residues. In DNA, the CDR3 is TGTGCCAGCATTACAGGGCCGGGAAACACCATATATTTT. Translation gives CASITGPGNTIYF.

This chain links TRBV18 with TRBJ2-1; possibly TRBD1 or TRBD2 for D (5 bases each). This CDR3 is 15 amino acids long. The ends were cut back, 3 bases at V and 7 bases at J, with 16 bases in the middle. Germline V CDR1 and CDR2: KGHSH, LQKENI. The CDR3 nucleotides read TGTGCCAGCTCACCTACCGGGACGTTCATGAATGAGCAGTTCTTC. Translation gives CASSPTGTFMNEQFF.

This rearrangement joins TRBV6-6 to TRBJ2-3; D gene unclear. CDR3 length: 12 amino acids. Between the trimmed V and J ends, which lost 2 bases and 5 bases, there was a span of 5 bases. The germline V gene encodes CDR1 MNHNY and CDR2 SVGAGI (reference sequence). CDR3 in amino acids: CASSYGRDTQYF. CDR3 coding DNA: TGTGCCAGCAGTTACGGTCGAGATACGCAGTATTTT.

The chain couples TRBV6-1 to TRBJ1-5, with D perhaps matching TRBD1 (5 bases). Germline CDR1 reads MNHNS; CDR2 reads SASEGT. Trimming took off 1 base at V and 2 bases at J, with 9 bases between the two ends. This CDR3 is built from 15 residues. The CDR3 region is CASSEDPGGNQPQHF. The CDR3 DNA reads as TGTGCCAGCAGTGAAGATCCGGGGGGCAATCAGCCCCAGCATTTT.